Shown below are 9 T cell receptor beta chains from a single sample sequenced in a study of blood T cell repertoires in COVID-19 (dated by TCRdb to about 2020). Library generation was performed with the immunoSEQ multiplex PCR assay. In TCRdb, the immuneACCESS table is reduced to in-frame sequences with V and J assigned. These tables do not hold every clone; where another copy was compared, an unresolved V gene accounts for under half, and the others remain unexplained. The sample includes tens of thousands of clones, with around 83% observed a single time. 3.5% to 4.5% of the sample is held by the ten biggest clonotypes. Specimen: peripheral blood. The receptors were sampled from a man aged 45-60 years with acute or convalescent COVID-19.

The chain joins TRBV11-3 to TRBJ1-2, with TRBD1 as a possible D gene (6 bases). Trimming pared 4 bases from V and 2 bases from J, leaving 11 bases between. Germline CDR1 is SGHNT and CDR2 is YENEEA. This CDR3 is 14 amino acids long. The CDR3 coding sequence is TGTGCCAGCAGCTATAACAGGGCGAACTATGGCTACACCTTC. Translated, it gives CASSYNRANYGYTF.

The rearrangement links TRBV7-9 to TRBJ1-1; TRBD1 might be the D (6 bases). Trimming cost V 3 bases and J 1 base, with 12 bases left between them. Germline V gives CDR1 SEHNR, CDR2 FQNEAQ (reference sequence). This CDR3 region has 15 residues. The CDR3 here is CASSFFGGANTEAFF. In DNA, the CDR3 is TGTGCCAGCAGCTTTTTCGGGGGGGCGAACACTGAAGCTTTCTTT.

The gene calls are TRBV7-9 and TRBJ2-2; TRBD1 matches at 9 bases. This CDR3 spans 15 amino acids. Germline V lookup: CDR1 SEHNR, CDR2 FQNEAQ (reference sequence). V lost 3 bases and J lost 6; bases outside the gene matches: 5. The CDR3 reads CASSFGDRAAGELFF. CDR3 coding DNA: TGTGCCAGCAGCTTTGGGGACAGGGCTGCCGGGGAGCTGTTTTTT.

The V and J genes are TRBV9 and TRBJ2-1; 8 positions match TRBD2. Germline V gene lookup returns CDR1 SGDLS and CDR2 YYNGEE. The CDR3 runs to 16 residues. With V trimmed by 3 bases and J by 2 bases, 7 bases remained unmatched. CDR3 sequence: CASSGLGRGAYNEQFF. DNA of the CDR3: TGTGCCAGCAGCGGCCTTGGGCGGGGGGCCTACAATGAGCAGTTCTTC.

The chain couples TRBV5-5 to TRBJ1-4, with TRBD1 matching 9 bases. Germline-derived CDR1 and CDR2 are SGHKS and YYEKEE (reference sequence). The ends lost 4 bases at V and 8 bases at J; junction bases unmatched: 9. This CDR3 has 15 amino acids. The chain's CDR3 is CASSTTGGSNEKLFF. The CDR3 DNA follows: TGTGCCAGCAGCACCACAGGGGGCAGTAACGAAAAACTGTTTTTT.

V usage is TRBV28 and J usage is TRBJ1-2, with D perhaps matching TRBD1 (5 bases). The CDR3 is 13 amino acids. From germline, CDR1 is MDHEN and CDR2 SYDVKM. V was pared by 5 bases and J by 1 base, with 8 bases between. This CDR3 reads CASSPDSNYGYTF. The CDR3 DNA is TGTGCCAGCAGTCCTGACAGTAACTATGGCTACACCTTC.

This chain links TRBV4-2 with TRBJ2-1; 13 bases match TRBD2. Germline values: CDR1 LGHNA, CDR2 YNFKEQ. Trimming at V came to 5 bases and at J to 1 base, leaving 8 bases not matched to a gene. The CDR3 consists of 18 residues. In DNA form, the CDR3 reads TGTGCCAGCAGCTTCACTAGCGGGGGGGCGAGGTCCTACAATGAGCAGTTCTTC. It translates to CASSFTSGGARSYNEQFF.

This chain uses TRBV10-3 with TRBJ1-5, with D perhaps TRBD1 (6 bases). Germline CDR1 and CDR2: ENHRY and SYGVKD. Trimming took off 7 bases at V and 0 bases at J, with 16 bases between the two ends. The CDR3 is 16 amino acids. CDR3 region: CAIIGQSTSSNQPQHF. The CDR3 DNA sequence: TGTGCCATCATCGGACAGTCAACGAGTAGCAATCAGCCCCAGCATTTT.

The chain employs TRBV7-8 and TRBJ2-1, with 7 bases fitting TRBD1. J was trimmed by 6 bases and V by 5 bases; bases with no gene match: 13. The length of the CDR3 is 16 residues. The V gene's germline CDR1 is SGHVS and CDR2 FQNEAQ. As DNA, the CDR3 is TGTGCCAGCAGCGAAATGACAGGGATTAACTTCAATGAGCAGTTCTTC. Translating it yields CASSEMTGINFNEQFF.